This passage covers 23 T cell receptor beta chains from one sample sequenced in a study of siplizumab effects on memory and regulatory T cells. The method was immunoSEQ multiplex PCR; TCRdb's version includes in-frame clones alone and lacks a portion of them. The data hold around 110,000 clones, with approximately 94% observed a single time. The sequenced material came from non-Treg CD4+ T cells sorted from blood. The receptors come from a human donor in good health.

The CDR3: CASSYPQGTDTQYF. CDR3 nucleotide sequence: TGTGCCAGCAGTTACCCACAGGGGACAGATACGCAGTATTTT. The rearrangement links TRBV6-5 to TRBJ2-3; 7 bases are shared with TRBD1. The V gene end was trimmed by 2 bases and the J gene end by 3 bases; junction bases not matched to a gene: 2. Germline CDR1 and CDR2: MNHEY and SVGAGI. The CDR3 is made up of 14 amino acids.

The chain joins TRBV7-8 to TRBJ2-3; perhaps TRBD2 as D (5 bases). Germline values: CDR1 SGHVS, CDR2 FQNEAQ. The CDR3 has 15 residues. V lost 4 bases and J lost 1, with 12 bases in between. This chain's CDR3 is CASSSGSGRTDTQYF. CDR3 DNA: TGTGCCAGCAGCTCGGGAAGCGGACGCACAGATACGCAGTATTTT.

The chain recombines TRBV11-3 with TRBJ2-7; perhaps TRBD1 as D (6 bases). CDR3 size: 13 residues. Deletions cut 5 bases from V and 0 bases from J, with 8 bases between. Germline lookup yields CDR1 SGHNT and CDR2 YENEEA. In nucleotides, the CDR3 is TGTGCCAGCAGCAGCAGGGGCTCCTACGAGCAGTACTTC. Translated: CASSSRGSYEQYF.

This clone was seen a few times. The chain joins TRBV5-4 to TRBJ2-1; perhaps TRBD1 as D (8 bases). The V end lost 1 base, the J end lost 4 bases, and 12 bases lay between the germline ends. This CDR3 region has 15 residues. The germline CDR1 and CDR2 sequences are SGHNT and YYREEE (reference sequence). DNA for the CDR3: TGTGCCAGCAGCTTGAACAGGGGGGGATACAATGAGCAGTTCTTC. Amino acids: CASSLNRGGYNEQFF.

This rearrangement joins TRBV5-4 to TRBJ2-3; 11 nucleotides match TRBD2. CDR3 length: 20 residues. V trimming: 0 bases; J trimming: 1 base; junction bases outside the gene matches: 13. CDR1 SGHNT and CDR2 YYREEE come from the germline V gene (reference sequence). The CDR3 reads CASSLAISGRAQTRTDTQYF. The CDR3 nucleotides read TGTGCCAGCAGCTTGGCAATTAGCGGGAGGGCCCAGACTCGCACAGATACGCAGTATTTT.

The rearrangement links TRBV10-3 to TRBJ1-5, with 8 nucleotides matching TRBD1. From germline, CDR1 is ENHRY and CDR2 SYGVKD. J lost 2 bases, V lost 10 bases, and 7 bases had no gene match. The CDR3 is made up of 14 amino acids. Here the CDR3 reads CASQVQGGNQPQHF. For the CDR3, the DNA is TGTGCCAGCCAAGTACAGGGGGGCAATCAGCCCCAGCATTTT.

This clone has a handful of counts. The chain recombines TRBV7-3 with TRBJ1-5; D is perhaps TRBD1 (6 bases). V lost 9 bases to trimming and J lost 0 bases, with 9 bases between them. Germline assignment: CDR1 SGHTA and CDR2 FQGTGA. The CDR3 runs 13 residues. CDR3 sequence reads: CASATGSNQPQHF. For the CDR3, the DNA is TGTGCCAGTGCGACAGGTAGCAATCAGCCCCAGCATTTT.

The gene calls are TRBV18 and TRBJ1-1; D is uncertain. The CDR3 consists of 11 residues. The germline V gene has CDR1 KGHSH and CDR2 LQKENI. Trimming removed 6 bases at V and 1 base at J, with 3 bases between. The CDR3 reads CASSENTEAFF. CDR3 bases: TGTGCCAGCTCCGAGAACACTGAAGCTTTCTTT.

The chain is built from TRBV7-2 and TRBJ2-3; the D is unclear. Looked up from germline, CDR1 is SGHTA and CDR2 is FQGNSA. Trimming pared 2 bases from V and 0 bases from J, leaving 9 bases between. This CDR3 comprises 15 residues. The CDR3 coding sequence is TGTGCCAGCAGCTTATTGGGTCCCAGCACAGATACGCAGTATTTT. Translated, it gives CASSLLGPSTDTQYF.

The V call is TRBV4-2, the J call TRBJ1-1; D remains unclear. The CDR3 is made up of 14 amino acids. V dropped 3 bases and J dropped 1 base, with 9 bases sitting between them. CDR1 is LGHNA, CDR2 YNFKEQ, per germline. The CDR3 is CASSQSSRNTEAFF. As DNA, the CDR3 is TGTGCCAGCAGCCAGAGTTCCAGGAACACTGAAGCTTTCTTT.

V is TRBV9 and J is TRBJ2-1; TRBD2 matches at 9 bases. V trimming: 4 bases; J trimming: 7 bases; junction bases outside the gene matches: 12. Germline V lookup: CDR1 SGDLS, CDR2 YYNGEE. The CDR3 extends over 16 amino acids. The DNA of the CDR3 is TGTGCCAGCAGCACTCCTAGGGCGGGAGGGAAAAATGAGCAGTTCTTC. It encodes CASSTPRAGGKNEQFF.

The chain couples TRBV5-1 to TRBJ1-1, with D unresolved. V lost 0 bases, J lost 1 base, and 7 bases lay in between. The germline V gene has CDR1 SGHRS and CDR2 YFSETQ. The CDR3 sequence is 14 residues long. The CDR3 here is CASSLGLSNTEAFF. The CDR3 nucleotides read TGCGCCAGCAGCTTGGGACTTTCGAACACTGAAGCTTTCTTT.

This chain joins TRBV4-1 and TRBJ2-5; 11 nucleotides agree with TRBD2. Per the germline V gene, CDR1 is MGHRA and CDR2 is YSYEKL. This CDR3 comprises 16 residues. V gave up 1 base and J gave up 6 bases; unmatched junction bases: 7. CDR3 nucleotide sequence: TGCGCCAGCAGCCAAGGTAGCGGGAGGGCCGGCCAGACCCAGTACTTC. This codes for CASSQGSGRAGQTQYF.

CDR3 DNA sequence: TGTGCCAGCAGGCCCGGGACAGGGTTCGTTGGCGAGCAGTACTTC. It codes for CASRPGTGFVGEQYF. The J gene is TRBJ2-7, the V gene TRBV5-4, with TRBD1 identical over 9 bases. The junction had 12 bases not matched to a gene; V was cut back by 5 bases and J by 6 bases. The germline CDR1 and CDR2 sequences are SGHNT and YYREEE (reference sequence). The CDR3 length is 15 residues.

CDR3 sequence (DNA): TGTGCCAGCAGCCTACGGACAGGGGAAAACATTCAGTACTTC. As protein: CASSLRTGENIQYF. This chain uses TRBV4-2 with TRBJ2-4; 9 bases map to TRBD1. Per germline, CDR1 LGHNA and CDR2 YNFKEQ. This CDR3 spans 14 amino acids. V gave up 4 bases and J gave up 5 bases; unmatched junction bases: 3.

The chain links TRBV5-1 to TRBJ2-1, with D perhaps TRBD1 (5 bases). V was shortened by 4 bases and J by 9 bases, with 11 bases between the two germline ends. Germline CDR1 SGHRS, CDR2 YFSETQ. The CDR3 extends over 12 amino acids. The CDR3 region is CASSTGLAEQFF. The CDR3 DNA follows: TGCGCCAGCAGCACAGGTTTGGCTGAGCAGTTCTTC.

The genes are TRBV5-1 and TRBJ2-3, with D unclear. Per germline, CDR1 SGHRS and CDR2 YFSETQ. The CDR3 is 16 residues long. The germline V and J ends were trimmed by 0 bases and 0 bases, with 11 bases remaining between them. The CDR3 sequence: CASSLVADPSTDTQYF. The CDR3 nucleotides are TGCGCCAGCAGCTTGGTTGCCGATCCTAGCACAGATACGCAGTATTTT.

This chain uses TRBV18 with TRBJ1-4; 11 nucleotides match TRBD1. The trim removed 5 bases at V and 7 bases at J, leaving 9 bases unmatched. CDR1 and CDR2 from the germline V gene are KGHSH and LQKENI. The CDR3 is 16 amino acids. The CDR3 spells CASSVGTGGHREKLFF. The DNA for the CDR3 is TGTGCCAGCTCAGTAGGGACAGGGGGACATCGTGAAAAACTGTTTTTT. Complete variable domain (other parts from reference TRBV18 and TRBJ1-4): NAGVMQNPRHLVRRRGQEARLRCSPMKGHSHVYWYRQLPEEGLKFMVYLQKENIIDESGMPKERFSAEFPKEGPSILRIQQVVRGDSAAYFCASSVGTGGHREKLFFGSGTQLSVL.

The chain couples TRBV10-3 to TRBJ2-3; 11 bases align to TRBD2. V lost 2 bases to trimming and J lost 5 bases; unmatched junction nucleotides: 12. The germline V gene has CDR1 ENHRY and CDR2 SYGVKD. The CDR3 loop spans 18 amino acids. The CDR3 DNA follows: TGTGCCATCAGTGAGCCCAGGGCTAGCGGGGGGCCAGTAGATACGCAGTATTTT. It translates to CAISEPRASGGPVDTQYF.

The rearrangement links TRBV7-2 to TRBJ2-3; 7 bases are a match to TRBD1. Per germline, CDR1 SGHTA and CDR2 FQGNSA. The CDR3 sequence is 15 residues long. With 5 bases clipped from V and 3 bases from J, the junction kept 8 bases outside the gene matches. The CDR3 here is CASSPTGTETDTQYF. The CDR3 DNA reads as TGTGCCAGCAGCCCGACAGGGACAGAGACAGATACGCAGTATTTT.

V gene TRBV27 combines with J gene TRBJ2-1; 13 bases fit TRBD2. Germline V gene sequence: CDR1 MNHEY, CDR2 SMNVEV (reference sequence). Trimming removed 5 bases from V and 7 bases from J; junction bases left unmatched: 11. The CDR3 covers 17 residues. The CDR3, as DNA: TGTGCCAGCAGTCCCCAGACTAGCGGGAGGATACTAAATGAGCAGTTCTTC. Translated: CASSPQTSGRILNEQFF.

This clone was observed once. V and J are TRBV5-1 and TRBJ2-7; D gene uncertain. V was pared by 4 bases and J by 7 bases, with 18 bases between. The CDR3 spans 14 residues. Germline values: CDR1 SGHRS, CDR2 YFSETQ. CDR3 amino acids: CASSAKSEPGEQYF. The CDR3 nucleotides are TGCGCCAGCAGCGCGAAGAGCGAACCCGGGGAGCAGTACTTC.

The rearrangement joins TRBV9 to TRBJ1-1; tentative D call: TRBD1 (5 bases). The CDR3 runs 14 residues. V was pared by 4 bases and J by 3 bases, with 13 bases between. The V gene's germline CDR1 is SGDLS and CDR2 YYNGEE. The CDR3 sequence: CASSSRVGDTEAFF. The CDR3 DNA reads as TGTGCCAGCAGCTCCCGGGTGGGGGACACTGAAGCTTTCTTT.